One and the same sample provided the 22 T cell receptor beta chains below, sequenced in a study of T cell changes during pregnancy in multiple sclerosis. Profiled with immunoSEQ multiplex PCR; TCRdb holds only in-frame clones, not every one. Here the sample spans 56,000 or so clones, around nine tenths being singletons. The material sequenced was CD4+ T cells from peripheral blood mononuclear cells, taken in the third trimester of pregnancy. The receptors were gathered from a female donor with multiple sclerosis, enrolled in a pregnancy study.

The chain links TRBV11-2 to TRBJ2-7; TRBD1 matches at 7 bases. Germline values: CDR1 SGHAT, CDR2 FQNNGV. J lost 7 bases, V lost 2 bases, and 11 bases had no gene match. The CDR3 extends over 15 amino acids. The CDR3 loop reads CASSLLQGKFQEQYF. CDR3 nucleotides: TGTGCCAGCAGCTTACTACAGGGGAAGTTTCAAGAGCAGTACTTC.

The chain combines TRBV18 with TRBJ2-3; 7 nucleotides match TRBD2. Germline lookup yields CDR1 KGHSH and CDR2 LQKENI. The CDR3 is made up of 17 amino acids. Trimming cost V 3 bases and J 1 base; bases outside gene matches: 10. The CDR3 here is CASSPFSGGTRTDTQYF. In nucleotides, the CDR3 is TGTGCCAGCTCACCCTTTTCCGGGGGGACCCGCACAGATACGCAGTATTTT.

This chain uses TRBV11-1 with TRBJ1-1; TRBD1 might be the D (5 bases). CDR3 length equals 13 residues. CDR1 is SGHAT, CDR2 FQDESV, per germline (reference sequence). V shed 4 bases and J shed 1 base, with 7 bases lying between them. The CDR3 protein is CASSSQGNTEAFF. CDR3 in DNA: TGTGCCAGCAGCTCTCAGGGGAACACTGAAGCTTTCTTT. The variable domain in full, with the rest retrieved from reference TRBV11-1 and TRBJ1-1, is EAEVAQSPRYKITEKSQAVAFWCDPISGHATLYWYRQILGQGPELLVQFQDESVVDDSQLPKDRFSAERLKGVDSTLKIQPAELGDSAMYLCASSSQGNTEAFFGQGTRLTVV.

The chain recombines TRBV5-1 with TRBJ2-7; 7 nucleotides agree with TRBD1. This CDR3 has 14 amino acids. J gave up 7 bases and V 0 bases, and 7 bases lay outside the gene matches. Per the germline V gene, CDR1 is SGHRS and CDR2 is YFSETQ. The CDR3 region has the DNA TGCGCCAGCAGCTTGGAACAGGGGACCTTGGAGCAGTACTTC. It encodes CASSLEQGTLEQYF.

V gene TRBV7-2 combines with J gene TRBJ2-7; TRBD1 matches 7 bases. The J segment lost 3 bases and the V segment lost 5 bases, leaving 7 bases of the junction unmatched. The germline gives CDR1 SGHTA, CDR2 FQGNSA. The CDR3 covers 14 residues. CDR3 in DNA: TGTGCCAGCAGCACTCTGACAGGGTACTACGAGCAGTACTTC. Amino acids: CASSTLTGYYEQYF.

The chain employs TRBV14 and TRBJ2-7, with no clear D. This CDR3 has 17 amino acids. V dropped 4 bases and J dropped 0 bases, with 19 bases sitting between them. From germline, CDR1 is SGHDN and CDR2 FVKESK. The CDR3 DNA is TGTGCCAGCAGCCCACATAGAGACTGGCGGAGCTCCTACGAGCAGTACTTC. Translating it yields CASSPHRDWRSSYEQYF.

This clone was recorded a few times. CDR3 amino acids: CASSPRRDYGYTF. The DNA for the CDR3 is TGTGCCAGCAGCCCGAGGAGGGACTATGGCTACACCTTC. The chain employs TRBV5-5 and TRBJ1-2, with no clear D. The CDR3 runs 13 residues. Germline CDR1 and CDR2: SGHKS and YYEKEE (reference sequence). Trimming left V 4 bases short and J 3 bases short, with 10 bases between.

This chain uses TRBV7-2 with TRBJ2-7, with D perhaps TRBD1 (6 bases). The V end was cut by 1 base, the J end by 5 bases, with 15 bases between. The CDR3 contains 15 residues. CDR1 and CDR2 from the germline V gene are SGHTA and FQGNSA. The CDR3 reads CASSLVQGEVDEQYF. CDR3 coding DNA: TGTGCCAGCAGCTTAGTACAGGGAGAGGTGGACGAGCAGTACTTC.

The chain carries TRBV7-2 and TRBJ1-2; D unclear. Per germline, CDR1 SGHTA and CDR2 FQGNSA. V was trimmed by 1 base and J by 0 bases, leaving 6 bases between them. This CDR3 spans 14 amino acids. CDR3 in amino acids: CASSLVAANYGYTF. In DNA, the CDR3 is TGTGCCAGCAGCTTAGTTGCAGCTAACTATGGCTACACCTTC.

V and J are TRBV30 and TRBJ2-3; 9 bases match TRBD2. Looked up from germline, CDR1 is GTSNPN and CDR2 is SVGIG (reference sequence). The CDR3 runs 15 residues. V lost 4 bases, J lost 4 bases, and 9 bases stayed unmatched. CDR3 DNA: TGTGCCTGGACGAGAAATAGCGGGGGTGCAGATACGCAGTATTTT. Protein sequence: CAWTRNSGGADTQYF. Full variable domain (rest looked up from reference TRBV30 and TRBJ2-3): SQTIHQWPATLVQPVGSPLSLECTVEGTSNPNLYWYRQAAGRGLQLLFYSVGIGQISSEVPQNLSASRPQDRQFILSSKKLLLSDSGFYLCAWTRNSGGADTQYFGPGTRLTVL.

V is TRBV27 and J is TRBJ2-3; D is unresolved. This CDR3 is built from 14 residues. In germline, CDR1 is MNHEY, CDR2 SMNVEV (reference sequence). V was trimmed by 3 bases and J by 0 bases, leaving 7 bases between them. The CDR3 reads CASSFSTSTDTQYF. The CDR3 region has the DNA TGTGCCAGCAGTTTTTCCACAAGCACAGATACGCAGTATTTT.

The chain has TRBV5-1 and TRBJ2-1, with D maybe TRBD2 (5 bases). CDR1 and CDR2 from the germline V gene are SGHRS and YFSETQ. V was pared by 4 bases and J by 0 bases, with 11 bases between. The CDR3 has 15 amino acids. The CDR3 DNA is TGCGCCAGCAGCCAACAGCGGAGCTCCTACAATGAGCAGTTCTTC. Translating gives CASSQQRSSYNEQFF.

The chain recombines TRBV5-1 with TRBJ1-6; TRBD1 matches at 7 bases. V shed 1 base, J shed 9 bases, and the junction held 7 bases outside the gene matches. Germline values: CDR1 SGHRS, CDR2 YFSETQ. The CDR3 sequence is 15 residues long. The CDR3 region is CASSLSGTAGSPLHF. CDR3 coding DNA: TGCGCCAGCAGCTTGTCCGGGACAGCAGGTTCACCCCTCCACTTT.

The rearrangement links TRBV9 to TRBJ2-7; maybe TRBD2 (6 bases). The V gene lost 0 bases and the J gene lost 2 bases, with 9 bases spanning the gap. The CDR3 runs 14 residues. Looked up from germline, CDR1 is SGDLS and CDR2 is YYNGEE. As DNA, the CDR3 is TGTGCCAGCAGCGTAGCGGGAGAGACCTACGAGCAGTACTTC. Its translation is CASSVAGETYEQYF.

The chain uses TRBV9 and TRBJ1-2; a possible D gene is TRBD1 (5 bases). With 3 bases removed from V and 7 bases from J, the gap between germline ends came to 13 bases. CDR1 is SGDLS and CDR2 is YYNGEE in the germline V gene. There are 13 residues in the CDR3. This CDR3 reads CASSAQGQGGYTF. In nucleotides, the CDR3 is TGTGCCAGCAGCGCTCAGGGTCAGGGTGGCTACACCTTC.

The CDR3 is CASSLVPPYSGANVLTF. CDR3 nucleotides: TGTGCCAGCAGTTTAGTACCACCCTACTCTGGGGCCAACGTCCTGACTTTC. The rearrangement uses TRBV27 and TRBJ2-6; D remains unclear. CDR1 MNHEY and CDR2 SMNVEV come from the germline V gene (reference sequence). Trimming shortened V by 2 bases and J by 0 bases, and 11 bases separated the two germline ends. The CDR3 sequence is 17 residues long. Looking up the rest from reference TRBV27 and TRBJ2-6 gives the full variable domain: EAQVTQNPRYLITVTGKKLTVTCSQNMNHEYMSWYRQDPGLGLRQIYYSMNVEVTDKGDVPEGYKVSRKEKRNFPLILESPSPNQTSLYFCASSLVPPYSGANVLTFGAGSRLTVL.

This chain links TRBV5-6 with TRBJ1-2; D is unclear. V lost 0 bases and J lost 7, with 7 bases in between. Germline CDR1 reads SGHDT; CDR2 reads YYEEEE. The CDR3 has 12 amino acids. CDR3 protein: CASSLGGGGYTF. CDR3 bases: TGTGCCAGCAGCTTGGGGGGAGGTGGCTACACCTTC.

The genes are TRBV7-8 and TRBJ1-5; 8 bases agree with TRBD1. Germline CDR1 is SGHVS and CDR2 is FQNEAQ. The CDR3 sequence is 17 residues long. V lost 5 bases and J lost 0; bases outside the gene matches: 9. The CDR3 region is CASSPSRTGISNQPQHF. The CDR3 DNA sequence: TGTGCCAGCAGCCCGTCCCGGACAGGGATTAGCAATCAGCCCCAGCATTTT.

V and J are TRBV5-8 and TRBJ2-2; 7 bases fit TRBD2. Trimming cost V 4 bases and J 1 base; bases outside gene matches: 1. Per germline, CDR1 SGHTS and CDR2 YDEGEE. The CDR3 has 14 residues. The CDR3 reads CASSIAGNTGELFF. The CDR3 DNA follows: TGTGCCAGCAGCATAGCGGGGAACACCGGGGAGCTGTTTTTT.

The chain combines TRBV10-3 with TRBJ1-1; D ambiguous. The CDR3 extends over 14 amino acids. V lost 3 bases and J lost 1, with 9 bases in between. Looked up from germline, CDR1 is ENHRY and CDR2 is SYGVKD. The DNA for the CDR3 is TGTGCCATCAGTGATGAGACGGGGAACACTGAAGCTTTCTTT. Its translation is CAISDETGNTEAFF.

This chain links TRBV4-3 with TRBJ1-4; the D gene is possibly TRBD1 (5 bases). CDR1 is LGHNA, CDR2 YSLEER, per germline. The CDR3 totals 14 residues. Trimming took off 1 base at V and 5 bases at J, with 8 bases between the two ends. The CDR3 DNA sequence: TGCGCCAGCAGCCAAGGGCAGGGAAATGAAAAACTGTTTTTT. It specifies CASSQGQGNEKLFF.

The chain combines TRBV7-8 with TRBJ2-7; D possibly corresponds to TRBD1 (6 bases). The length of the CDR3 is 17 residues. V dropped 2 bases and J dropped 5 bases, with 22 bases sitting between them. The germline CDR1 and CDR2 sequences are SGHVS and FQNEAQ. DNA for the CDR3: TGTGCCAGCAGCTTAAGGGTGTTCGGGACAACTCGGCACGAGCAGTACTTC. The encoded protein is CASSLRVFGTTRHEQYF.